This TCR beta chain comes out of a study of T cell repertoires in cytomegalovirus infection. TCRdb analysed the reads with MiXCR anew, one entry per CDR3 protein. The sample lists about 100,000 distinct CDR3 sequences, less than 25% occurring once. Comments on this clonotype: Its antigen remains unknown.

Trimming pared 7 bases from V and 1 base from J, leaving 10 bases between. There are 13 residues in the CDR3. Study-wide results and limits: The ex vivo response was dominated by HLA-C-restricted CMV-specific TCR beta clonotypes.

The chain carries TRBV12-3 or TRBV12-4 and TRBJ1-1; D remains unclear. The TCR originated in a human donor in good health (CMV status not recorded). Some clones in this sample may be carry-over from other donors' samples. Material for sequencing was CD8+ T cells from PBMCs. Here the CDR3 reads CASIGLRNTEAFF. CDR3 in DNA: TGTGCCAGCATCGGACTGAGGAACACTGAAGCTTTCTTT.